This TCR beta chain was sequenced in a study of PD-1 blockade in classical Hodgkin lymphoma. For this clone: Its target is not known.

Notes on the study in general: At baseline, newly diagnosed patients reportedly showed less TCR diversity than healthy donors. Lower baseline TCR diversity marked trial partial responders and progressors.

Each of the patients experienced relapse following autologous stem cell transplantation, and their brentuximab vedotin exposure differed. CDR1 is SGHNT, CDR2 YENEEA, per germline. CDR3 length: 13 amino acids. Trimming left V 8 bases short and J 4 bases short, with 11 bases between. The protocol was immunoSEQ multiplex PCR, while the TCRdb copy is restricted to in-frame clones and leaves out a portion. The table includes 45,000 or so clones, 88% detected once. The specimen was peripheral blood mononuclear cells (PBMCs), collected at baseline. The clonotype comes from a human donor with classical Hodgkin lymphoma. The chain is built from TRBV11-3 and TRBJ2-2; no clear D gene. CDR3 in amino acids: CASSVSGTGELFF. In DNA, the CDR3 is TGTGCCAGCTCCGTTTCGGGCACCGGGGAGCTGTTTTTT.